This T cell receptor beta chain was found in a study of T-cell memory formation after mild COVID-19. Study background: Largely donor-specific sequence clusters came from two donors. Findings and limits, study-wide: There was a balanced CD4/CD8 profile in clones contracting day 15 to 85, and later expanders leaned CD4+. Pre-infection memory contained some responding clones, which suggested that cross-reactive memory had joined.

This clonotype was counted between two and nine times. Its target is not known. Looked up from germline, CDR1 is MGHRA and CDR2 is YSYEKL. After removal of 2 bases from V and 4 bases from J, the junction contained 8 bases not matched to a gene. The CDR3 length is 15 residues. The authors produced TCR alpha and TCR beta cDNA libraries with sample barcodes and UMIs by 5'RACE using constant-segment primers. TCRdb processed the 5' RACE reads anew with MiXCR; each CDR3 protein has one entry. Of 110,000 or so distinct CDR3 sequences in the sample, 22% were seen once. The specimen was PBMCs or a T cell subset sorted from them (not recorded which). The sequence came from a man younger than 35 who had mild COVID-19 (a few samples of this study predate the infection). Cell type and time point are not known. The chain joins TRBV4-1 to TRBJ2-7, with 7 bases matching TRBD2. This CDR3 reads CASSQMDAGGYEQYV. The DNA of the CDR3 is TGCGCCAGCAGCCAAATGGACGCCGGGGGGTACGAGCAGTACGTC.